This paragraph reports one TCR beta chain. The target antigen is unknown. The CDR3 is 16 amino acids. The germline V gene encodes CDR1 MNHNY and CDR2 SVGAGI (reference sequence). Trimming cost V 5 bases and J 3 bases, with 18 bases left between them. From the reads, TCRdb called clonotypes with MiXCR, one entry per CDR3 protein. The data show about 740,000 distinct CDR3 sequences, 30% to 35% seen once. This record belongs to a study of T cell repertoires in cytomegalovirus infection. The clonotype comes from a human donor in good health (CMV status not recorded). Some clones in this sample may be carry-over from other donors' samples. The V call is TRBV6-6, the J call TRBJ2-3; D not certain. The input for sequencing was cultured PBMCs, taken from culture after CMV antigen stimulation. The CDR3 protein is CASSEVEVHYTDTQYF. CDR3 coding DNA: TGTGCCAGCAGTGAGGTCGAGGTCCATTATACAGATACGCAGTATTTT.